The TCR beta chain under discussion was sequenced for a study of T cells after yellow fever vaccination. Remarks on this clonotype: Its antigen remains unidentified.

TCRdb reprocessed the 5' RACE reads via MiXCR and lists one record per CDR3 protein. The repertoire has more than 300,000 distinct CDR3 sequences, 9.5% to 12% of them found once; the top ten carry 3% to 4%. Whole-study results and caveats: Researchers noted that a small share of clonotypes showed up in both CD4 and CD8 compartments.

The sample in question was CD4+ T cells sorted from PBMCs, obtained 45 days after the yellow fever booster vaccination. The receptor was derived from a young man who received the YFV17D yellow fever vaccine.

CDR3 nucleotides: TGCAGTGCTCAGGAGACAGCGACGGCCCTCGAGCAGTACTTC. Protein sequence: CSAQETATALEQYF. This chain joins TRBV20-1 and TRBJ2-7, with D possibly TRBD1 on 5 matching bases. The germline gives CDR1 DFQATT, CDR2 SNEGSKA (reference sequence). This CDR3 has 14 amino acids. V lost 5 bases and J lost 6, with 20 bases in between.